This TCR beta chain emerged from a study of PD-L1 blockade in urothelial cancer (dated by TCRdb to the late 2010s). Study-level background: All patients started therapy in about 2014 and received atezolizumab 1,200 mg intravenously every 3 weeks. About nine tenths of the roughly 29 patients were identified as males with urothelial cancer of bladder origin, and a prior smoking history was reported by 18 of 29 patients. Patients had an ECOG performance status of 0 or 1 and had received between 0 and 3 prior chemotherapy regimens. Blood samples were analyzed 3 weeks after the start of treatment (second dose) and 6 weeks after the start of treatment. A median of about 150,000 T cells and fewer than 85,000 unique TCRs was obtained from blood samples, and a median clonality of about 0.08 was observed. Somatic, immune and clinical correlates of response to PD-L1 blockade with atezolizumab in urothelial cancer were the focus of an exploratory multi-omic analysis. Pretreatment tumor samples, along with matched peripheral blood collected serially before and after atezolizumab treatment, underwent TCR sequencing. Durable clinical benefit meant progression-free survival longer than 6 months, and TCR features were also tested against progression-free and overall survival. In the same patients, whole exome sequencing and RNA sequencing of pretreatment tumors were performed in addition to TCR sequencing. Durable clinical benefit was achieved by nine patients but not by the remaining 20. Twenty-nine patients had pretreatment blood TCR-seq, about 25 had at least one posttreatment blood collection, and about 25 had tumor TCR-seq.

Turning to this clone: It lacks a known antigen. Within one base of it there is no much larger clone, and no base qualities were kept.

A total of 29 patients with locally advanced or metastatic urothelial carcinoma, treated at Memorial Sloan Kettering on a trial protocol, made up the cohort. Peripheral blood mononuclear cells were collected pretreatment and during treatment, at between 1 and 8 total time points per patient. The Qiagen DNeasy Blood extraction kit was used to purify genomic DNA from total PBMCs and from tumor samples. PBMCs were collected pretreatment and during treatment, and were isolated and stored as previously described. Each PCR received spiked-in synthetic TCR analog templates so that absolute template abundance could be estimated from read counts. Using the immunoSEQ assay, TCRbeta CDR3 regions were amplified from genomic DNA with bias-controlled V and J gene primers. Sequencing of rearranged TCRbeta segments was performed at approximately 20X coverage. The study's processing was this. Sequencing errors were corrected by clustering, and CDR3s were annotated against IMGT so that V, D and J genes could be assigned. Downstream analyses used only productive TCRbeta rearrangements and left out out-of-frame or stop-codon sequences. To compute clonality, Shannon entropy was normalized by the log of the number of unique productive sequences and then subtracted from one. Clones differing between time points or between blood and tumor were identified by Fisher's exact test with Benjamini-Hochberg correction at adjusted p below 0.01. This is the immuneACCESS table as TCRdb keeps it, with only in-frame sequences that have V and J called. A part of the clones is gone; compared with another copy, unresolved V genes explain less than half, and the rest is unexplained. Clone size and the V and J calls come from that table; the DNA yielded D and trimming. This sample lists about 55,000 clones; around three quarters were detected once. About 3.6% of the sample comes from the top ten.

The germline V gene specifies KGHSH as CDR1 and LQKENI as CDR2. Trimming at the junction amounts to 2 bases on V and 0 bases on J, and the germline ends lie 10 bases apart. The CDR3 covers 15 residues, taking in both the cysteine and the phenylalanine. Only the CDR3 DNA is retained, 45 bases long and in frame from the first base. Paper-wide results and their limitations: Because the sample size was small (n ≈ 30) and many of the analyses were exploratory, the results are meant to be hypothesis-generating. Among patients with durable benefit, tumor-associated TCR clones showed greater expansion in peripheral blood 3 weeks after treatment started (n of about 20, p = 0.022). Improved progression-free and overall survival was found to be associated with pretreatment peripheral blood TCR clonality below the median.

The clonotype was recovered from a man in his 70s with urothelial cancer. The sequence joins TRBV18 to TRBJ1-2; the D gene is perhaps TRBD1, on 5 matching bases. The starting material was PBMCs, obtained around atezolizumab (anti-PD-L1) treatment. The DNA sequence is TGTGCCAGCTCACCATCAGACAGCACTAACTATGGCTACACCTTC. This yields the protein CASSPSDSTNYGYTF.